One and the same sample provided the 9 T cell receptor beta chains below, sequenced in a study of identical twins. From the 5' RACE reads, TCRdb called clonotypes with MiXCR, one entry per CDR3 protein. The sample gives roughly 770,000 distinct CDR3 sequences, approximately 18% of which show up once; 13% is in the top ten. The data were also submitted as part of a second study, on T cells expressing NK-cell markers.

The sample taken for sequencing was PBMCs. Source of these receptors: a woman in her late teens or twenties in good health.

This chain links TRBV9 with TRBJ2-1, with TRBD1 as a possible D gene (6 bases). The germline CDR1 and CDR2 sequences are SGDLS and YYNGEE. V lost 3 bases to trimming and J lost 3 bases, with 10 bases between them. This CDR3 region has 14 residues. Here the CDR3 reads CASSAGHRYNEQFF. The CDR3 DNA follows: TGTGCCAGCAGCGCGGGACATCGCTACAATGAGCAGTTCTTC.

CDR3 nucleotides: TGCGCCAGCAGCCAACTACGGGGGGATACGCAGTATTTT. This translates into CASSQLRGDTQYF. V gene TRBV4-3 combines with J gene TRBJ2-3, with D maybe TRBD2 (6 bases). The V gene lost 2 bases and the J gene lost 6 bases, with 9 bases spanning the gap. The germline V gene has CDR1 LGHNA and CDR2 YSLEER. The CDR3 runs 13 residues.

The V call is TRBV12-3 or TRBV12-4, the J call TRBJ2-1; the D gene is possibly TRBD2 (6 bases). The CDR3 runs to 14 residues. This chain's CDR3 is CASKPGVTYNEQFF. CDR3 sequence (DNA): TGTGCTTCTAAACCGGGAGTTACCTACAATGAGCAGTTCTTC.

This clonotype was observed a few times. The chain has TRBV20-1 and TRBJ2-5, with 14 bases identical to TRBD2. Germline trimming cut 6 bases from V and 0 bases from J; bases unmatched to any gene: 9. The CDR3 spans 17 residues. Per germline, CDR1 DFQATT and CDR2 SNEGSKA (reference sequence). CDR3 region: CSAAGLAGGMYQETQYF. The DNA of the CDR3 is TGCAGTGCAGCCGGACTAGCGGGGGGAATGTACCAAGAGACCCAGTACTTC.

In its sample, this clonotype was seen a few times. The CDR3 DNA is TGTGCCAGCAGTCCCCGTGAGAGGGGCAGCAATGAGCAGTTCTTC. Translation: CASSPRERGSNEQFF. V usage is TRBV6-2 or TRBV6-3 and J usage is TRBJ2-1; D may match TRBD1 or TRBD2 (5 bases each). The V and J ends lost 5 bases and 6 bases respectively, with 17 bases between them. CDR1 MNHEY and CDR2 SVGEGT come from the germline V gene. This CDR3 comprises 15 residues.

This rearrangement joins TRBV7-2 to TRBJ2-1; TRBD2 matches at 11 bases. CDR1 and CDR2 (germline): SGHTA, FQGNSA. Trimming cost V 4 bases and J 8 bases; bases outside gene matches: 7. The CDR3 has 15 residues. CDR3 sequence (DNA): TGTGCCAGCAGCTCCTCCGGGACTAGCGGATATGAGCAGTTCTTC. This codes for CASSSSGTSGYEQFF. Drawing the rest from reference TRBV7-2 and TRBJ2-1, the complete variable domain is GAGVSQSPSNKVTEKGKDVELRCDPISGHTALYWYRQSLGQGLEFLIYFQGNSAPDKSGLPSDRFSAERTGGSVSTLTIQRTQQEDSAVYLCASSSSGTSGYEQFFGPGTRLTVL.

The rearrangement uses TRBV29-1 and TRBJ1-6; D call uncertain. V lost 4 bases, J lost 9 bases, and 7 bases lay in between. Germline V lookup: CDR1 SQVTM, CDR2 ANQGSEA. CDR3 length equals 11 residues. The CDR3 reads CSVGTSSPLHF. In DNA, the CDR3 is TGCAGCGTTGGCACAAGTTCACCCCTCCACTTT. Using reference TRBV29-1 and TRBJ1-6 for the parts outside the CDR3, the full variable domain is SAVISQKPSRDICQRGTSLTIQCQVDSQVTMMFWYRQQPGQSLTLIATANQGSEATYESGFVIDKFPISRPNLTFSTLTVSNMSPEDSSIYLCSVGTSSPLHFGNGTRLTVT.

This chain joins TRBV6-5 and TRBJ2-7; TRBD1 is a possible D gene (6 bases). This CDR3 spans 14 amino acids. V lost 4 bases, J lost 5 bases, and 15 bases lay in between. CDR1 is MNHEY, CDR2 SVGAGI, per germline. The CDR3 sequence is CASSSQGGQNEQYF. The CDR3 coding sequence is TGTGCCAGCAGTTCCCAAGGTGGACAGAACGAGCAGTACTTC.

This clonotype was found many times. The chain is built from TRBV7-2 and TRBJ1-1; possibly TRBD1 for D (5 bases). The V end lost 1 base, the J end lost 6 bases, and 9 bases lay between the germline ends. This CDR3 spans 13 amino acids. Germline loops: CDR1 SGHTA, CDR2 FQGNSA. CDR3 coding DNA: TGTGCCAGCAGCTTAGTGTCGGGGGCTGAAGCTTTCTTT. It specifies CASSLVSGAEAFF.